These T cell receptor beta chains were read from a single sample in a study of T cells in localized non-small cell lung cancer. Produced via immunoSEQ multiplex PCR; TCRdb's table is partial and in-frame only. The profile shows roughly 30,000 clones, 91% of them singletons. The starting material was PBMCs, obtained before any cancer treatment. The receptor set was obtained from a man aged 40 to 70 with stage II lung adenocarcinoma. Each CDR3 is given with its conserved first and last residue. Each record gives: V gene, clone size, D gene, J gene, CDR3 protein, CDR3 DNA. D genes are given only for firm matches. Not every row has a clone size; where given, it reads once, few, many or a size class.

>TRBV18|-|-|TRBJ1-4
CASSPGLGEKLFF
TGTGCCAGCTCACCGGGCCTGGGAGAAAAACTGTTTTTT
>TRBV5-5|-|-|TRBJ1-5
CASSLEQGANQPQHF
TGTGCCAGCAGCTTGGAACAGGGAGCGAATCAGCCCCAGCATTTT
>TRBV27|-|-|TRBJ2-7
CASSDGGPLSYEQYF
TGTGCCAGCAGTGACGGAGGTCCCCTTTCCTACGAGCAGTACTTC
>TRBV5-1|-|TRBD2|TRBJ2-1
CASSLGGGLAAPTSYNEQFF
TGCGCCAGCAGCTTGGGAGGGGGACTAGCGGCTCCAACCTCTTACAATGAGCAGTTCTTC
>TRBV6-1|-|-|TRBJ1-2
CASSGLGPLSYGYTF
TGTGCCAGCAGTGGGCTGGGCCCCCTCTCCTATGGCTACACCTTC
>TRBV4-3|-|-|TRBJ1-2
CASSQDKGESYGYTF
TGCGCCAGCAGCCAAGATAAGGGGGAGAGTTATGGCTACACCTTC
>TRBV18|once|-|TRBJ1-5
CASSPKGGTPNQPQHF
TGTGCCAGCTCACCGAAAGGGGGTACGCCTAATCAGCCCCAGCATTTT
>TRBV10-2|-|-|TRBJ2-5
CASSPLARGEETQYF
TGCGCCAGCAGTCCTCTAGCCCGGGGAGAAGAGACCCAGTACTTC
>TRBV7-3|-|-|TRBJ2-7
CASSLRSGSSYEQYF
TGTGCCAGCAGCTTACGGTCGGGGAGCTCCTACGAGCAGTACTTC
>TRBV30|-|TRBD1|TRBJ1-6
CAWTQGARSPLHF
TGTGCCTGGACCCAGGGGGCACGTTCACCCCTCCACTTT
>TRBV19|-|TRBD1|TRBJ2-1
CASSTLGPRGPNGPYNEQFF
TGTGCCAGTAGTACCCTAGGACCTAGGGGGCCTAACGGACCCTACAATGAGCAGTTCTTC
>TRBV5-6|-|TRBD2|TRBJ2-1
CASSLPSGVYNEQFF
TGTGCCAGCAGCTTGCCTAGCGGGGTATACAATGAGCAGTTCTTC
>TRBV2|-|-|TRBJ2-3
CASNDGGTTDTQYF
TGTGCCAGCAATGATGGCGGGACCACAGATACGCAGTATTTT
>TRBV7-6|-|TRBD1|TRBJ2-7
CASSLEVTGAEQYF
TGTGCCAGCAGCTTAGAAGTAACAGGGGCCGAGCAGTACTTC
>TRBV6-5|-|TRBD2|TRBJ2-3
CASSYSGLAGDTQYF
TGTGCCAGCAGTTACTCCGGACTAGCGGGAGATACGCAGTATTTT